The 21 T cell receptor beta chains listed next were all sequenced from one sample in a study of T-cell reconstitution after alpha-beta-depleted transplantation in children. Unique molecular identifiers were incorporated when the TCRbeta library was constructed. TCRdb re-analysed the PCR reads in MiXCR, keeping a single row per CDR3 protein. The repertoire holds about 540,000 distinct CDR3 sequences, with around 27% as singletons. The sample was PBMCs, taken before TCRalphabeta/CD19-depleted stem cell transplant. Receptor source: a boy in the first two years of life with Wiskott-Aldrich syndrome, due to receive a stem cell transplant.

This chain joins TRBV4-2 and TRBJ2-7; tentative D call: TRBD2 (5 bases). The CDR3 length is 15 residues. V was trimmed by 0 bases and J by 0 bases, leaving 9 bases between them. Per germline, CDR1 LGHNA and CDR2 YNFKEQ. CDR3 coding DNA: TGTGCCAGCAGCCAAGATGAGGGATTCTCCTACGAGCAGTACTTC. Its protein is CASSQDEGFSYEQYF.

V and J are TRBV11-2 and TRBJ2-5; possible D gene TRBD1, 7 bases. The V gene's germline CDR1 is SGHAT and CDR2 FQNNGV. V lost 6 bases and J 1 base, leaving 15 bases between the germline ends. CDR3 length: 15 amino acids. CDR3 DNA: TGTGCCAGCAGTTTATCAGGGGGGATCCAAGAGACCCAGTACTTC. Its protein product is CASSLSGGIQETQYF.

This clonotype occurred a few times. Here the CDR3 DNA reads TGCGCCAGCAGCCCCGGACTAGACACAGATACGCAGTATTTT. This gives the protein CASSPGLDTDTQYF. This chain uses TRBV5-1 with TRBJ2-3; 7 bases line up with TRBD2. V dropped 4 bases and J dropped 2; count of bases not matched to a gene: 4. The CDR3 totals 14 residues. Per the germline V gene, CDR1 is SGHRS and CDR2 is YFSETQ.

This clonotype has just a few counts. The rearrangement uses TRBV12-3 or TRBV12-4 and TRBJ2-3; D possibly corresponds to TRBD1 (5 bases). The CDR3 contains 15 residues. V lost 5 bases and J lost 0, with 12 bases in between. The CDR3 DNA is TGTGCCAGCAGTCGACAGTCACCTAGCACAGATACGCAGTATTTT. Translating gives CASSRQSPSTDTQYF.

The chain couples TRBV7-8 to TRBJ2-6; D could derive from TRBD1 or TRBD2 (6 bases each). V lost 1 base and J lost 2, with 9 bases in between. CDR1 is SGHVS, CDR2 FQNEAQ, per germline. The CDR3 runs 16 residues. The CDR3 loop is CASSLVRGPGANVLTF. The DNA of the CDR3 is TGTGCCAGCAGCTTAGTTCGGGGGCCTGGGGCCAACGTCCTGACTTTC.

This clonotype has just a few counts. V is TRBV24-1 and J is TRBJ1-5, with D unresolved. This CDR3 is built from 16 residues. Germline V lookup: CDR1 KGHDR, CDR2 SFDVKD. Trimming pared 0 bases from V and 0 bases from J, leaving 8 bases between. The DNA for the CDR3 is TGTGCCACCAGTGATTTGCAACCGGATAGCAATCAGCCCCAGCATTTT. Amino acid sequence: CATSDLQPDSNQPQHF.

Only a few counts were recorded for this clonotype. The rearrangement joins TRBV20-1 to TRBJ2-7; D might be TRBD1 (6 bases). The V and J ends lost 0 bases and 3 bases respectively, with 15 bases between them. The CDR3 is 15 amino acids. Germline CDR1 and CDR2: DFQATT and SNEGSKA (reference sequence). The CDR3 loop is CSARDQQGNLYEQYF. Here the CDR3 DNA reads TGCAGTGCTAGAGATCAGCAGGGGAACCTCTACGAGCAGTACTTC.

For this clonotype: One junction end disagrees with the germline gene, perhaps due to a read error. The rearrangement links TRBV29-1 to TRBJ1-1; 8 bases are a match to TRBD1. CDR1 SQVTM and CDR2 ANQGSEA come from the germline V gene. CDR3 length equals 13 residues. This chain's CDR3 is CRVLRDRYTEAFF. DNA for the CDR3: TGCCGCGTGCTCCGGGACAGGTACACTGAAGCTTTCTTT.

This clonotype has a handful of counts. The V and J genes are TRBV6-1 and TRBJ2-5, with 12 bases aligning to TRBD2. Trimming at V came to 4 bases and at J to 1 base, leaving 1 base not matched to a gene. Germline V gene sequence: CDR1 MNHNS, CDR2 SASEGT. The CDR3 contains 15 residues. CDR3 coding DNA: TGTGCCAGCAGTGTGGGACTAGCGGGCCAAGAGACCCAGTACTTC. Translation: CASSVGLAGQETQYF.

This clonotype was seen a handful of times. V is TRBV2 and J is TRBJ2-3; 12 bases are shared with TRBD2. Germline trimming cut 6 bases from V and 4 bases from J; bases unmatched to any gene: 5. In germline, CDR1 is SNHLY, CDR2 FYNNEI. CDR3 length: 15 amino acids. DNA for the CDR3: TGTGCCAGCAGAACCCGACTAGCGGGAGCAGATACGCAGTATTTT. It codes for CASRTRLAGADTQYF.

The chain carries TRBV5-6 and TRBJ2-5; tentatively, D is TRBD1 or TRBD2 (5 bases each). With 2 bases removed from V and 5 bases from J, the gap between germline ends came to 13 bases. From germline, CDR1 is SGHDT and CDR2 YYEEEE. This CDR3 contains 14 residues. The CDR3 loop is CASSFGGYGETQYF. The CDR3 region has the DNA TGTGCCAGCAGCTTTGGGGGTTACGGGGAGACCCAGTACTTC.

The CDR3 nucleotides read TGTGCCAGCTCACCACTCGCCCCACCTACTAGCACAGATACGCAGTATTTT. Protein sequence: CASSPLAPPTSTDTQYF. The genes are TRBV18 and TRBJ2-3, with D hard to call. V was shortened by 1 base and J by 0 bases, with 14 bases between the two germline ends. This CDR3 is built from 17 residues. In germline, CDR1 is KGHSH, CDR2 LQKENI. Filled out from reference TRBV18 and TRBJ2-3, the complete variable domain reads NAGVMQNPRHLVRRRGQEARLRCSPMKGHSHVYWYRQLPEEGLKFMVYLQKENIIDESGMPKERFSAEFPKEGPSILRIQQVVRGDSAAYFCASSPLAPPTSTDTQYFGPGTRLTVL.

CDR3 nucleotides: TGCGCCGGGAAGAAGGACGCAAGCTCCTACGAGCAGTACTTC. As protein: CAGKKDASSYEQYF. The chain carries TRBV5-1 and TRBJ2-7; no clear D gene. Germline lookup yields CDR1 SGHRS and CDR2 YFSETQ. The CDR3 covers 14 residues. Trimming removed 10 bases from V and 0 bases from J, with 17 bases in between.

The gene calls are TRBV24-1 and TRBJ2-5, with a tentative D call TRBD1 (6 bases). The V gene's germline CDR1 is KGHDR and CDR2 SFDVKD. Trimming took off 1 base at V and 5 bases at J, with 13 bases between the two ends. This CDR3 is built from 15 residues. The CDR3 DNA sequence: TGTGCCACCAGTGATTTCACAGGGAGCCGGGAGACCCAGTACTTC. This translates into CATSDFTGSRETQYF.

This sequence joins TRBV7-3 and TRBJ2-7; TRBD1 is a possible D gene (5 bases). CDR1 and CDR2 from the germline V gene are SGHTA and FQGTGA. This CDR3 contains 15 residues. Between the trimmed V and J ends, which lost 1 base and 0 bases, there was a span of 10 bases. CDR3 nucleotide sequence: TGTGCCAGCAGCTTAAGCCCAGGGCTCTCCTACGAGCAGTACTTC. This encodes CASSLSPGLSYEQYF.

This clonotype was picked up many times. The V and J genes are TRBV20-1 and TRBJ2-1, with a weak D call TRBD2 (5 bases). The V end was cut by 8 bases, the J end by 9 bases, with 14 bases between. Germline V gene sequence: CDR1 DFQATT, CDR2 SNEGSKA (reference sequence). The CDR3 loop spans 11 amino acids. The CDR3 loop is CSTRSGFEQFF. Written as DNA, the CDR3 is TGCAGTACACGTTCGGGGTTTGAGCAGTTCTTC.

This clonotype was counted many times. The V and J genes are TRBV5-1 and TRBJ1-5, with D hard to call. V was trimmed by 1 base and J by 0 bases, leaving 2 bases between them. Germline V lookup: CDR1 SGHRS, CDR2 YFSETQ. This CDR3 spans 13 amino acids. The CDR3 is CASSLSSNQPQHF. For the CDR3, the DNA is TGCGCCAGCAGCTTGAGTAGCAATCAGCCCCAGCATTTT.

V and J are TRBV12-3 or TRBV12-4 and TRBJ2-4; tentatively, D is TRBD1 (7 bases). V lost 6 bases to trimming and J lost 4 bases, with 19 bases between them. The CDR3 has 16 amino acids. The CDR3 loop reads CASREGAERPKNIQYF. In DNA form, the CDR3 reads TGTGCCAGCAGGGAGGGGGCGGAGAGGCCGAAAAACATTCAGTACTTC.

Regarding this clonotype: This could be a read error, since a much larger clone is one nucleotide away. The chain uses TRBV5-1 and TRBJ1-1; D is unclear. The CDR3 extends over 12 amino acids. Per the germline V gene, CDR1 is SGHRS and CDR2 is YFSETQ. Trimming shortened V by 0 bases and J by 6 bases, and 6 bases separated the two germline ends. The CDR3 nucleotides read TGCGCCAGCAGCTTGGGAGCAGCTGAAGCTTTCTTT. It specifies CASSLGAAEAFF. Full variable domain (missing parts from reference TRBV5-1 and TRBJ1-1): KAGVTQTPRYLIKTRGQQVTLSCSPISGHRSVSWYQQTPGQGLQFLFEYFSETQRNKGNFPGRFSGRQFSNSRSEMNVSTLELGDSALYLCASSLGAAEAFFGQGTRLTVV.

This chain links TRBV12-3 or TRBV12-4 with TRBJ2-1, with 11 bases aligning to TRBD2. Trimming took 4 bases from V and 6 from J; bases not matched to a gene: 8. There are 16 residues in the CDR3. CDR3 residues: CASSSPSGRSSNEQFF. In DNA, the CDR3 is TGTGCCAGCAGTTCCCCTAGCGGGAGGTCTTCCAATGAGCAGTTCTTC.

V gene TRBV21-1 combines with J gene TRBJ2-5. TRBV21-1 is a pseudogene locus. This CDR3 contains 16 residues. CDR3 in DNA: TGTGCCAGCAGCAAATGGCAGTCGAGGTACCAAGAGACCCAGTACTTC. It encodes CASSKWQSRYQETQYF.